This TCR beta chain was obtained from a study of cytomegalovirus exposure and HLA in healthy donors. With V trimmed by 6 bases and J by 5 bases, 7 bases remained unmatched. The CDR3 runs 14 residues. CDR1 and CDR2 from the germline V gene are MNHNS and SASEGT. A multiplex PCR was run with 60 Vbeta primers and 13 Jbeta primers. Data came from immunoSEQ multiplex PCR; TCRdb stores just in-frame clones and leaves some out. The profile shows roughly 100,000 clones, roughly 71% of them singletons. Findings and limits, study-wide: In vitro checks showed that three CMV-associated chains really do target CMV antigens.

About this clone: Antigen: not known.

Sequencing used PBMCs. The clonotype originates from a man aged 35-49 years in good health and CMV-seropositive. The rearrangement joins TRBV6-1 to TRBJ1-5; 7 nucleotides align to TRBD1. DNA for the CDR3: TGTGCCAGCAGCCAACCGGGACAGTATCAGCCCCAGCATTTT. Amino acid sequence: CASSQPGQYQPQHF.